This entry lists 16 T cell receptor beta chains sequenced from one sample in a study of CD8+ T cells in alopecia areata. The sample's treatment: oral pan-JAK inhibitor, 5-10 mg twice daily. Following extraction, RNA underwent reverse transcription to cDNA, which served as the sequencing template. Clones were read by immunoSEQ multiplex PCR, and TCRdb kept only the in-frame ones, dropping some. This table holds approximately 110,000 clones, around 54% found once. The sample consisted of CD4+ T cells sorted from blood, taken at week 24, from a patient treated with tofacitinib. Receptors originate from a human donor with alopecia areata.

The chain uses TRBV4-1 and TRBJ1-2; no clear D. Germline V gene sequence: CDR1 MGHRA, CDR2 YSYEKL. The CDR3 loop spans 14 amino acids. Trimming removed 0 bases from V and 8 bases from J, with 13 bases in between. Here the CDR3 reads CASSQEVGVSGYTF. The CDR3 DNA reads TGCGCCAGCAGCCAAGAAGTTGGGGTATCAGGCTACACCTTC.

The chain couples TRBV2 to TRBJ2-1; D unresolved. Trimming took 6 bases from V and 2 from J, leaving 17 bases between them. Germline CDR1 and CDR2: SNHLY and FYNNEI. This CDR3 region has 16 residues. CDR3 in DNA: TGTGCCAGCAGCCGAACCAGCGAGGTAGCCTACAATGAGCAGTTCTTC. This encodes CASSRTSEVAYNEQFF.

V gene TRBV5-1 combines with J gene TRBJ1-1; maybe TRBD1 (6 bases). The CDR3 length is 14 residues. Germline V CDR1 and CDR2: SGHRS, YFSETQ. Trimming cost V 3 bases and J 2 bases, with 11 bases left between them. The CDR3 protein is CASSSVQGNTEAFF. The CDR3 region has the DNA TGCGCCAGCAGCTCGGTACAGGGCAACACTGAAGCTTTCTTT. Together with reference TRBV5-1 and TRBJ1-1, the CDR3 gives the full variable domain: KAGVTQTPRYLIKTRGQQVTLSCSPISGHRSVSWYQQTPGQGLQFLFEYFSETQRNKGNFPGRFSGRQFSNSRSEMNVSTLELGDSALYLCASSSVQGNTEAFFGQGTRLTVV.

V and J are TRBV10-3 and TRBJ2-3, with 11 bases lining up with TRBD1. This CDR3 is built from 16 residues. With 5 bases clipped from V and 3 bases from J, the junction kept 7 bases outside the gene matches. Germline V gene lookup returns CDR1 ENHRY and CDR2 SYGVKD. The CDR3 coding sequence is TGTGCCATCAGTCCTGGGACAGGGGGTCGGACAGATACGCAGTATTTT. This encodes CAISPGTGGRTDTQYF.

The chain joins TRBV7-9 to TRBJ2-5; perhaps TRBD1 as D (6 bases). The CDR3 contains 13 residues. In germline, CDR1 is SEHNR, CDR2 FQNEAQ (reference sequence). V lost 5 bases and J lost 5, with 12 bases in between. CDR3 sequence reads: CASSRGGTETQYF. In nucleotides, the CDR3 is TGTGCCAGCAGCCGAGGGGGAACGGAGACCCAGTACTTC.

This sequence joins TRBV20-1 and TRBJ2-7; D is uncertain. Per the germline V gene, CDR1 is DFQATT and CDR2 is SNEGSKA (reference sequence). The CDR3 spans 11 residues. The V end lost 3 bases, the J end lost 1 base, and 4 bases lay between the germline ends. DNA of the CDR3: TGCAGTGCTAGGAGATCCTACGAGCAGTACTTC. Its protein is CSARRSYEQYF.

The CDR3 sequence: CAWRGNMDGYTF. CDR3 coding DNA: TGTGCCTGGAGGGGGAACATGGATGGCTACACCTTC. The chain recombines TRBV30 with TRBJ1-2; unclear D gene. Germline CDR1 GTSNPN, CDR2 SVGIG (reference sequence). This CDR3 contains 12 residues. V was clipped by 3 bases and J by 6 bases, with 11 bases between them.

The rearrangement uses TRBV4-1 and TRBJ1-6; possibly TRBD1 for D (6 bases). The CDR3 consists of 15 residues. The V gene's germline CDR1 is MGHRA and CDR2 YSYEKL. Trimming removed 3 bases from V and 8 bases from J, with 14 bases in between. The CDR3 sequence is CASSHRGRTDSPLHF. For the CDR3, the DNA is TGCGCCAGCAGCCACAGGGGTAGAACGGATTCACCCCTCCACTTT.

The chain carries TRBV7-9 and TRBJ1-2; 9 nucleotides align to TRBD1. This CDR3 contains 14 residues. The J segment lost 6 bases and the V segment lost 5 bases, leaving 7 bases of the junction unmatched. Germline loops: CDR1 SEHNR, CDR2 FQNEAQ (reference sequence). CDR3 sequence: CASSTADRGNGYTF. The CDR3 coding sequence is TGTGCCAGCAGCACCGCGGACAGGGGAAATGGCTACACCTTC.

The table lists this clone with a few counts. The chain joins TRBV9 to TRBJ2-5; D uncertain. Looked up from germline, CDR1 is SGDLS and CDR2 is YYNGEE. V dropped 3 bases and J dropped 5 bases, with 17 bases sitting between them. CDR3 size: 15 residues. CDR3 amino acids: CASSEVGWASETQYF. DNA for the CDR3: TGTGCCAGCAGCGAGGTGGGATGGGCCTCGGAGACCCAGTACTTC.

A few counts support this clone. V usage is TRBV27 and J usage is TRBJ1-5; 8 nucleotides match TRBD1. Looked up from germline, CDR1 is MNHEY and CDR2 is SMNVEV (reference sequence). V dropped 3 bases and J dropped 7; count of bases not matched to a gene: 11. CDR3 length: 16 amino acids. The CDR3 spells CASSFTALGQGQPQHF. DNA for the CDR3: TGTGCCAGCAGTTTTACGGCGCTCGGACAGGGCCAGCCCCAGCATTTT.

The chain joins TRBV29-1 to TRBJ1-1; possible D gene TRBD1, 5 bases. CDR1 is SQVTM, CDR2 ANQGSEA, per germline. The CDR3 is 13 amino acids. The V end lost 5 bases, the J end lost 1 base, and 11 bases lay between the germline ends. The CDR3 DNA is TGCAGCGTTCGCCCGGGGCCGAACACTGAAGCTTTCTTT. Its protein product is CSVRPGPNTEAFF.

J is TRBJ2-3 and V is TRBV10-3; D gene unclear. Germline CDR1 ENHRY, CDR2 SYGVKD. The ends were cut back, 4 bases at V and 2 bases at J, with 4 bases in the middle. There are 12 residues in the CDR3. The CDR3 reads CAISGFTDTQYF. CDR3 in DNA: TGTGCCATCAGTGGCTTCACAGATACGCAGTATTTT.

The rearrangement uses TRBV27 and TRBJ1-1, with TRBD1 matching 8 bases. Losses at the gene ends were 2 bases for V and 1 base for J; bases not matched to a gene: 9. The CDR3 sequence is 17 residues long. Per the germline V gene, CDR1 is MNHEY and CDR2 is SMNVEV (reference sequence). The chain's CDR3 is CASSLQGARRKNTEAFF. Written as DNA, the CDR3 is TGTGCCAGCAGTTTACAGGGGGCAAGAAGGAAGAACACTGAAGCTTTCTTT.

The chain links TRBV5-1 to TRBJ1-1; 8 bases line up with TRBD1. J lost 1 base, V lost 5 bases, and 10 bases had no gene match. Germline lookup yields CDR1 SGHRS and CDR2 YFSETQ. The CDR3 sequence is 16 residues long. The CDR3 sequence: CASSGAWGQENTEAFF. The CDR3 DNA follows: TGCGCCAGCAGTGGAGCTTGGGGACAGGAGAACACTGAAGCTTTCTTT.

This clone was observed a few times. J is TRBJ2-5 and V is TRBV6-6, with 9 bases lining up with TRBD2. V lost 6 bases and J lost 3; bases outside the gene matches: 11. The CDR3 length is 16 residues. Germline-derived CDR1 and CDR2 are MNHNY and SVGAGI (reference sequence). CDR3 sequence: CASSRSPGGGEETQYF. In DNA, the CDR3 is TGTGCCAGCAGCCGCTCCCCCGGCGGGGGGGAAGAGACCCAGTACTTC.